This TCR beta chain was documented in a study of blood T cell repertoires in COVID-19. Sequencing used immunoSEQ multiplex PCR; TCRdb keeps in-frame clones, though not all of them. The table has 150,000 to 200,000 clones, roughly 87% seen once. Trimming at V came to 4 bases and at J to 0 bases, leaving 3 bases not matched to a gene. The CDR3 runs to 15 residues. The germline gives CDR1 LGHNA, CDR2 YSLEER. The sequenced material came from peripheral blood. The gene calls are TRBV4-3 and TRBJ1-2; 9 positions agree with TRBD1. The receptor was isolated from a human donor in a cohort sampled during active COVID-19. The CDR3 region has the DNA TGCGCCAGCAGCCGGGACAGGGCGGCTAACTATGGCTACACCTTC. Protein product: CASSRDRAANYGYTF.